What follows are 10 T cell receptor beta chains derived from one specimen sequenced in a study of shared clonotypes between healthy human individuals (dated by TCRdb to 2020 to 2021). The library was produced with the immunoSEQ multiplex PCR assay. Sourced from immuneACCESS, this table was stored by TCRdb with only in-frame sequences that have V and J called. A share of the clones is absent; for the studies checked, an unresolved V gene accounts for under half, and the remainder has no known explanation. The sample records 2.3 million or so clones, approximately 95% of which are singletons. The ten largest account for 0.39% of the sample. The specimen was naive CD4+ T cells from PBMCs. Taken with the paper, the label for cell subset or site translates to: CD45RA+ positively selected. The receptors were gathered from a man between 18 and 35 years old in good health. Some clones in this sample may be carry-over from other donors' samples.

The gene calls are TRBV29-1 and TRBJ2-3; D call uncertain. Trimming pared 0 bases from V and 0 bases from J, leaving 7 bases between. This CDR3 is built from 14 residues. Per germline, CDR1 SQVTM and CDR2 ANQGSEA. The DNA of the CDR3 is TGCAGCGTTGAAGAAACTGCGAGCACAGATACGCAGTATTTT. It translates to CSVEETASTDTQYF.

The rearrangement uses TRBV5-6 and TRBJ2-5; no clear D. The V end lost 0 bases, the J end lost 4 bases, and 10 bases lay between the germline ends. Germline CDR1 is SGHDT and CDR2 is YYEEEE. CDR3 size: 14 residues. CDR3 sequence (DNA): TGTGCCAGCAGCTTGGCTGTGGGTACAGAGACCCAGTACTTC. It codes for CASSLAVGTETQYF. The entire variable domain, with the rest obtained from reference TRBV5-6 and TRBJ2-5, is as follows: DAGVTQSPTHLIKTRGQQVTLRCSPKSGHDTVSWYQQALGQGPQFIFQYYEEEERQRGNFPDRFSGHQFPNYSSELNVNALLLGDSALYLCASSLAVGTETQYFGPGTRLLVL.

V is TRBV11-1 and J is TRBJ2-3; 7 nucleotides match TRBD2. This CDR3 comprises 14 residues. Germline values: CDR1 SGHAT, CDR2 FQDESV (reference sequence). The V and J ends lost 8 bases and 4 bases, in that order; junction bases with no gene match: 9. The chain's CDR3 is CASLAGDGSDTQYF. In DNA form, the CDR3 reads TGTGCCAGCTTGGCGGGAGATGGGTCAGATACGCAGTATTTT.

The genes are TRBV7-9 and TRBJ1-4, with a weak D call TRBD1 (5 bases). Germline CDR1 is SEHNR and CDR2 is FQNEAQ (reference sequence). Trimming took off 5 bases at V and 4 bases at J, with 14 bases between the two ends. The CDR3 totals 15 residues. CDR3: CASSPQRGVNEKLFF. The CDR3 DNA reads TGTGCCAGCAGCCCCCAGAGAGGGGTTAATGAAAAACTGTTTTTT. Based on the CDR3 plus reference TRBV7-9 and TRBJ1-4, the full variable domain is DTGVSQNPRHKITKRGQNVTFRCDPISEHNRLYWYRQTLGQGPEFLTYFQNEAQLEKSRLLSDRFSAERPKGSFSTLEIQRTEQGDSAMYLCASSPQRGVNEKLFFGSGTQLSVL.

J is TRBJ2-2 and V is TRBV5-4; D is possibly TRBD1 (6 bases). CDR3 length: 15 residues. V lost 0 bases to trimming and J lost 7 bases, with 13 bases between them. CDR1 and CDR2 (germline): SGHNT, YYREEE (reference sequence). The CDR3, as DNA: TGTGCCAGCAGCTTGGTTACCTCAGGGGACGGGGAGCTGTTTTTT. It codes for CASSLVTSGDGELFF.

The CDR3 nucleotides are TGCGCCAGCAGCCCCCAAAACACAGGGACCGGGGAGCTGTTTTTT. This sequence encodes CASSPQNTGTGELFF. The chain employs TRBV5-1 and TRBJ2-2; weak D call: TRBD1 (6 bases). Between the trimmed V and J ends, which lost 4 bases and 5 bases, there was a span of 15 bases. The CDR3 is 15 amino acids. Germline CDR1 SGHRS, CDR2 YFSETQ.

The chain has TRBV10-3 and TRBJ2-4; tentatively, D is TRBD1 or TRBD2 (6 bases each). The CDR3 is 14 residues long. V lost 4 bases and J 6 bases, leaving 13 bases between the germline ends. Germline loops: CDR1 ENHRY, CDR2 SYGVKD. CDR3 sequence (DNA): TGTGCCATCAGTGCGGGGGCAGGCGGAAACATTCAGTACTTC. Protein product: CAISAGAGGNIQYF.

This clone came up once. V usage is TRBV18 and J usage is TRBJ2-5; D call uncertain. Per germline, CDR1 KGHSH and CDR2 LQKENI. The CDR3 is 15 amino acids. V lost 3 bases and J 1 base, leaving 12 bases between the germline ends. CDR3 in amino acids: CASSPLLQVQETQYF. In DNA form, the CDR3 reads TGTGCCAGCTCACCCCTCCTACAAGTCCAAGAGACCCAGTACTTC.

J is TRBJ1-1 and V is TRBV7-3; D not resolved. The CDR3 consists of 15 residues. Germline V gene lookup returns CDR1 SGHTA and CDR2 FQGTGA. Trimming cost V 0 bases and J 0 bases, with 8 bases left between them. The CDR3 coding sequence is TGTGCCAGCAGCTTAACAGTTGCCATGAACACTGAAGCTTTCTTT. Amino acids: CASSLTVAMNTEAFF.

The chain combines TRBV7-3 with TRBJ2-4, with a weak D call TRBD2 (7 bases). CDR1 is SGHTA, CDR2 FQGTGA, per germline. The CDR3 extends over 15 amino acids. Trimming pared 5 bases from V and 8 bases from J, leaving 19 bases between. CDR3 nucleotide sequence: TGTGCCAGCAGCCCGAGCCGGGGGGCCGGGGACATTCAGTACTTC. It translates to CASSPSRGAGDIQYF.